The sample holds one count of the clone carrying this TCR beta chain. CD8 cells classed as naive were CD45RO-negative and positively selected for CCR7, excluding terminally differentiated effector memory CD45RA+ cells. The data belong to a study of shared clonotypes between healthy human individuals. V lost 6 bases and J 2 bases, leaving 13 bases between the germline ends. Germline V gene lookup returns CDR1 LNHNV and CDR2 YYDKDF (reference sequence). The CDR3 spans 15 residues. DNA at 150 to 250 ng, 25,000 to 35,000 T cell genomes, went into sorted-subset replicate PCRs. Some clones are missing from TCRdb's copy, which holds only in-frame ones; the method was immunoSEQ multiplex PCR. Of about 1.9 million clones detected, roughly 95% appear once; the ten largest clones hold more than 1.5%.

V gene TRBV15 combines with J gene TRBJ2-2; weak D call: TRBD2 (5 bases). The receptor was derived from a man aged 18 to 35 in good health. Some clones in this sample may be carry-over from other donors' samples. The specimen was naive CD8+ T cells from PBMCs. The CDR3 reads CATSLDFQNTGELFF. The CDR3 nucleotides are TGTGCCACCAGTCTGGACTTCCAAAACACCGGGGAGCTGTTTTTT.